Below are 10 T cell receptor beta chains sequenced from a single sample in a study of cytotoxic CD8 clonotypes in ibrutinib-treated CLL. The data were produced by immunoSEQ multiplex PCR, yet TCRdb's version contains in-frame clones alone and is incomplete. The data show 120,000 to 150,000 clones, approximately 90% seen once. The sample was PBMCs, taken after 12 months of ibrutinib treatment. These receptors were collected from a human donor with chronic lymphocytic leukemia.

This clone showed up just a few times. The chain is built from TRBV7-3 and TRBJ2-1; TRBD2 agrees at 8 bases. The CDR3 is 14 amino acids. The trim removed 1 base at V and 9 bases at J, leaving 5 bases unmatched. Germline V gene sequence: CDR1 SGHTA, CDR2 FQGTGA. The CDR3 region is CASSLSREGGEQFF. DNA for the CDR3: TGTGCCAGCAGCTTAAGTCGGGAGGGCGGTGAGCAGTTCTTC.

This chain uses TRBV28 with TRBJ2-4; TRBD1 matches 10 bases. Trimming cost V 5 bases and J 0 bases; bases outside gene matches: 16. This CDR3 has 20 amino acids. The germline V gene encodes CDR1 MDHEN and CDR2 SYDVKM. The CDR3 DNA follows: TGTGCCAGCAGTCTAACCGGGACAGGGGACGAAGAACTAGCCAAAAACATTCAGTACTTC. Its protein product is CASSLTGTGDEELAKNIQYF.

The chain combines TRBV6-1 with TRBJ2-7, with 10 bases matching TRBD1. Trimming took 7 bases from V and 7 from J; bases not matched to a gene: 10. The CDR3 runs 14 residues. CDR1 and CDR2 from the germline V gene are MNHNS and SASEGT. CDR3 loop: CASIPGQGLREQYF. As DNA, the CDR3 is TGTGCCAGCATCCCGGGACAGGGGCTAAGGGAGCAGTACTTC.

This chain joins TRBV6-5 and TRBJ2-7; D ambiguous. The CDR3 is made up of 13 amino acids. Germline V gene lookup returns CDR1 MNHEY and CDR2 SVGAGI. V lost 5 bases to trimming and J lost 4 bases, with 12 bases between them. CDR3 coding DNA: TGTGCCAGCAGTCCCTGGCAAGAGTACGAGCAGTACTTC. It translates to CASSPWQEYEQYF.

V is TRBV7-2 and J is TRBJ2-1, with TRBD2 matching 11 bases. The V gene's germline CDR1 is SGHTA and CDR2 FQGNSA. V gave up 5 bases and J gave up 4 bases; unmatched junction bases: 10. This CDR3 is built from 17 residues. The CDR3 loop reads CASSEETTSGGYNEQFF. CDR3 nucleotides: TGTGCCAGCAGCGAAGAAACCACTAGCGGGGGATACAATGAGCAGTTCTTC.

In regard to this clone: This sample also contains other DNA sequences that code for the same CDR3. The gene calls are TRBV6-5 and TRBJ2-6; D gene uncertain. The V end was cut by 0 bases, the J end by 1 base, with 1 base between. The V gene's germline CDR1 is MNHEY and CDR2 SVGAGI. The CDR3 consists of 14 residues. The CDR3 protein is CASSYSSGANVLTF. CDR3 bases: TGTGCCAGCAGTTACTCGTCTGGGGCCAACGTCCTGACTTTC.

V gene TRBV11-3 combines with J gene TRBJ2-2; D remains unclear. The germline V gene encodes CDR1 SGHNT and CDR2 YENEEA. The CDR3 length is 14 residues. V was pared by 0 bases and J by 5 bases, with 7 bases between. The CDR3 region has the DNA TGTGCCAGCAGCTTAGATAGGAGTACCGGGGAGCTGTTTTTT. It specifies CASSLDRSTGELFF.

This rearrangement joins TRBV21-1 to TRBJ1-1. TRBV21-1 is labeled a pseudogene. The CDR3 has 16 amino acids. CDR3 sequence (DNA): TGTGCCAGGGGGGACCGCAGAACCGGGGAGAACACTGAAGCTTTCTTT. Translation gives CARGDRRTGENTEAFF.

This CDR3 is CASSEVAGAAEQYF. The CDR3 DNA reads as TGTGCCAGCAGCGAGGTAGCGGGGGCAGCGGAGCAGTACTTC. The V gene is TRBV2, the J gene TRBJ2-7; 9 bases are a match to TRBD2. The junction had 10 bases not matched to a gene; V was cut back by 6 bases and J by 7 bases. This CDR3 region has 14 residues. The V gene's germline CDR1 is SNHLY and CDR2 FYNNEI.

The chain joins TRBV10-1 to TRBJ1-2; D is unresolved. Germline lookup yields CDR1 WNHNN and CDR2 SYGVQD (reference sequence). With 7 bases removed from V and 8 bases from J, the gap between germline ends came to 14 bases. This CDR3 region has 12 residues. Written as DNA, the CDR3 is TGCGCCAGCATAACCTCGTGGGAGGGCTACACCTTC. Its protein is CASITSWEGYTF.